The 18 T cell receptor beta chains below were found in one sample sequenced in a study of T-cell reconstitution after alpha-beta-depleted transplantation in children. Unique molecular identifiers were incorporated during preparation of the TCRbeta library. TCRdb reprocessed the PCR reads via MiXCR and lists one record per CDR3 protein. The table has some 200,000 distinct CDR3 sequences, approximately 7% seen once. The material was PBMCs, obtained before TCRalphabeta/CD19-depleted stem cell transplant. The receptor source for this set is a boy between 2 and 15 years old with acute lymphoblastic leukemia, due to receive a stem cell transplant.

This clonotype was seen repeatedly, ten times or more. This chain uses TRBV20-1 with TRBJ2-1; D may be TRBD1 or TRBD2 (5 bases each). CDR3 size: 16 residues. Germline V gene data show CDR1 as DFQATT and CDR2 as SNEGSKA (reference sequence). Deletions cut 0 bases from V and 0 bases from J, with 12 bases between. The CDR3 DNA sequence: TGCAGTGCTAGAGATTTGGAAGGGACCTCCTACAATGAGCAGTTCTTC. Residues: CSARDLEGTSYNEQFF.

V is TRBV4-3 and J is TRBJ1-2; D is ambiguous. CDR3 size: 16 residues. The germline gives CDR1 LGHNA, CDR2 YSLEER. Trimming took off 0 bases at V and 8 bases at J, with 19 bases between the two ends. CDR3 DNA: TGCGCCAGCAGCCAAGAGAGGCGGGAGCCTCTTCGGGGCTACACCTTC. Its translation is CASSQERREPLRGYTF.

In this sample, this clonotype turned up a few times. The rearrangement links TRBV12-3 or TRBV12-4 to TRBJ1-1, with D possibly matching TRBD1 (6 bases). Trimming stripped 8 bases from V and 11 bases from J, with 21 bases between. The CDR3 is made up of 13 amino acids. The CDR3 DNA reads TGTGCCAGCCTCCCTCGGTCCGGGGGCCCTGCTTTCTTT. Translating it yields CASLPRSGGPAFF.

The rearrangement uses TRBV7-2 and TRBJ2-3; D assignment may be TRBD1 or TRBD2 (5 bases each). The germline V gene has CDR1 SGHTA and CDR2 FQGNSA. There are 14 residues in the CDR3. V lost 5 bases and J 2 bases, leaving 11 bases between the germline ends. The CDR3 sequence is CASSDPGATDTQYF. The CDR3 DNA reads TGTGCCAGCAGCGACCCCGGGGCCACAGATACGCAGTATTTT.

There are many counts of this clonotype. The chain couples TRBV5-5 to TRBJ2-1, with D unresolved. The CDR3 totals 13 residues. The V end was cut by 2 bases, the J end by 5 bases, with 8 bases between. CDR1 and CDR2 from the germline V gene are SGHKS and YYEKEE (reference sequence). DNA of the CDR3: TGTGCCAGCAGCTTAGACCCAAACAATGAGCAGTTCTTC. As protein: CASSLDPNNEQFF.

This clonotype was seen repeatedly, ten times or more. V is TRBV5-6 and J is TRBJ1-6; 11 nucleotides match TRBD1. V trimming: 3 bases; J trimming: 10 bases; junction bases outside the gene matches: 6. This CDR3 has 15 residues. The germline CDR1 and CDR2 sequences are SGHDT and YYEEEE. CDR3 sequence reads: CASSSWDRGFSPLHF. DNA of the CDR3: TGTGCCAGCAGCTCCTGGGACAGGGGGTTCTCACCCCTCCACTTT.

This clonotype was seen more than once but under ten times. CDR3 sequence (DNA): TGTGCCAGCAGCTTAGGAGGACTAGCGGGAGGGCCGGCCACAGATACGCAGTATTTT. This codes for CASSLGGLAGGPATDTQYF. The rearrangement joins TRBV11-2 to TRBJ2-3; 15 bases map to TRBD2. The V gene end was trimmed by 1 base and the J gene end by 2 bases; junction bases not matched to a gene: 7. Germline V gene sequence: CDR1 SGHAT, CDR2 FQNNGV. The CDR3 is made up of 19 amino acids.

The chain is built from TRBV20-1 and TRBJ2-1, with D hard to call. V lost 1 base to trimming and J lost 7 bases, with 26 bases between them. This CDR3 is 18 amino acids long. Germline lookup yields CDR1 DFQATT and CDR2 SNEGSKA (reference sequence). The CDR3 region is CSARASVFGGTRSNEQFF. The CDR3 nucleotides read TGCAGTGCTAGAGCGTCTGTCTTTGGCGGAACGCGGTCAAATGAGCAGTTCTTC.

The gene calls are TRBV6-2 or TRBV6-3 and TRBJ2-7; the match to TRBD1 covers 7 bases. CDR3 size: 14 residues. CDR1 is MNHEY, CDR2 SVGEGT, per germline. Trimming removed 6 bases from V and 2 bases from J; junction bases left unmatched: 7. This CDR3 is CASSVTGVPYEQYF. In DNA, the CDR3 is TGTGCCAGCAGCGTTACAGGGGTCCCCTACGAGCAGTACTTC.

This clonotype was seen ten or more times. The V and J genes are TRBV9 and TRBJ2-5; a possible D gene is TRBD2 (5 bases). The CDR3 loop spans 15 amino acids. Germline CDR1 is SGDLS and CDR2 is YYNGEE. Trimming cost V 0 bases and J 0 bases, with 9 bases left between them. CDR3 bases: TGTGCCAGCAGCGTAGGACCCGGGAACCAAGAGACCCAGTACTTC. The encoded protein is CASSVGPGNQETQYF.

In this sample, this clonotype turned up a few times. The chain is built from TRBV6-5 and TRBJ2-5; D not resolved. CDR1 is MNHEY, CDR2 SVGAGI, per germline. The CDR3 totals 13 residues. The germline V and J ends were trimmed by 4 bases and 2 bases, with 8 bases remaining between them. The CDR3 DNA sequence: TGTGCCAGCAGTTCTAGGGTGCAAGAGACCCAGTACTTC. It specifies CASSSRVQETQYF.

In its sample, this clonotype was seen a few times. The J gene is TRBJ2-2, the V gene TRBV28; D may be TRBD1 (6 bases). The CDR3 contains 13 residues. Germline CDR1 MDHEN, CDR2 SYDVKM. V was clipped by 7 bases and J by 3 bases, with 9 bases between them. CDR3 in DNA: TGTGCCAGCACCAGGACAGACACCGGGGAGCTGTTTTTT. Translating gives CASTRTDTGELFF. Full variable domain (remainder filled in from reference TRBV28 and TRBJ2-2): DVKVTQSSRYLVKRTGEKVFLECVQDMDHENMFWYRQDPGLGLRLIYFSYDVKMKEKGDIPEGYSVSREKKERFSLILESASTNQTSMYLCASTRTDTGELFFGEGSRLTVL.

This clonotype showed up just a few times. This chain uses TRBV29-1 with TRBJ2-7; a possible D gene is TRBD2 (5 bases). The length of the CDR3 is 13 residues. Germline V gives CDR1 SQVTM, CDR2 ANQGSEA. Deletions cut 5 bases from V and 4 bases from J, with 15 bases between. CDR3 DNA: TGCAGCGTTTTCTGGGGAGTGAGGTACGAGCAGTACTTC. Protein sequence: CSVFWGVRYEQYF.

Only a few counts were recorded for this clonotype. The gene calls are TRBV4-3 and TRBJ2-3, with D unresolved. CDR1 is LGHNA and CDR2 is YSLEER in the germline V gene. Trimming stripped 4 bases from V and 4 bases from J, with 15 bases between. The CDR3 is 15 residues long. The CDR3 DNA sequence: TGCGCCAGCAGCCCCCAAGCCCGATTGGCAGATACGCAGTATTTT. This codes for CASSPQARLADTQYF.

This clonotype has a count of ten or more. The chain is built from TRBV3-1 and TRBJ2-6, with D hard to call. V was shortened by 4 bases and J by 4 bases, with 5 bases between the two germline ends. The CDR3 loop spans 13 amino acids. Germline CDR1 LGHDT, CDR2 YNNKEL (reference sequence). The chain's CDR3 is CASSRQGANVLTF. CDR3 bases: TGTGCCAGCAGCCGACAAGGGGCCAACGTCCTGACTTTC.

This clonotype showed up many times. The chain has TRBV20-1 and TRBJ2-1, with D perhaps matching TRBD2 (6 bases). The CDR3 totals 15 residues. V shed 3 bases and J shed 3 bases, with 15 bases lying between them. Germline CDR1 is DFQATT and CDR2 is SNEGSKA (reference sequence). The CDR3 DNA reads as TGCAGTGCTAGTCCCCCGGGGGATTTCTACAATGAGCAGTTCTTC. The encoded protein is CSASPPGDFYNEQFF.

This clonotype was seen a few times. V gene TRBV29-1 combines with J gene TRBJ2-5, with D uncertain. The V gene's germline CDR1 is SQVTM and CDR2 ANQGSEA. The V gene lost 4 bases and the J gene lost 3 bases, with 9 bases spanning the gap. CDR3 size: 12 residues. CDR3 in DNA: TGCAGCGTTGTCCTACAGAAAGAGACCCAGTACTTC. Amino acid sequence: CSVVLQKETQYF.

This clonotype appeared a few times. The CDR3 DNA reads TGCAGCCTCGGGGGGACCTACGAGCAGTACTTC. It yields the protein CSLGGTYEQYF. This chain joins TRBV20-1 and TRBJ2-7; TRBD2 aligns across 7 bases. This CDR3 contains 11 residues. Germline CDR1 and CDR2: DFQATT and SNEGSKA (reference sequence).